This entry lists 13 T cell receptor beta chains sequenced from one sample in a study of OX40 agonist ivuxolimab in advanced cancers. Sequencing used immunoSEQ multiplex PCR; TCRdb keeps in-frame clones, though not all of them. The table shows 55,000 to 65,000 clones, with nearly 90% occurring only once. The material was CD4+ or CD8+ T cells sorted from blood, obtained in a trial of the OX40 agonist ivuxolimab. All receptors derive from an adult with an advanced solid tumor such as melanoma, head and neck, liver or kidney cancer.

The V and J genes are TRBV29-1 and TRBJ1-1, with D perhaps TRBD1 (6 bases). Trimming removed 5 bases at V and 3 bases at J, with 10 bases between. Germline values: CDR1 SQVTM, CDR2 ANQGSEA. This CDR3 spans 12 amino acids. CDR3 region: CSVQGRHTEAFF. Here the CDR3 DNA reads TGCAGCGTTCAGGGGAGGCACACTGAAGCTTTCTTT.

V gene TRBV6-1 combines with J gene TRBJ1-2, with 8 bases that match TRBD1. V lost 4 bases and J lost 7; bases outside the gene matches: 8. CDR3 length equals 14 residues. CDR1 and CDR2 from the germline V gene are MNHNS and SASEGT. The CDR3 spells CASSVGQGAFGYTF. The CDR3 nucleotides read TGTGCCAGCAGTGTCGGGCAGGGGGCTTTTGGCTACACCTTC.

The J gene is TRBJ1-1, the V gene TRBV18; 7 bases fit TRBD1. Germline values: CDR1 KGHSH, CDR2 LQKENI. After removal of 3 bases from V and 10 bases from J, the junction contained 8 bases not matched to a gene. The CDR3 is 13 amino acids. The CDR3 region has the DNA TGTGCCAGCTCACCTGAGACAGGGAGGCCAGCTTTCTTT. As protein: CASSPETGRPAFF.

This clone was observed a handful of times. The chain carries TRBV20-1 and TRBJ2-5; no clear D gene. The CDR3 has 11 amino acids. V shed 1 base and J shed 5 bases, with 5 bases lying between them. CDR1 and CDR2 (germline): DFQATT, SNEGSKA (reference sequence). CDR3 in DNA: TGCAGTGCTAGAGGGCCCGAGACCCAGTACTTC. Translated, it gives CSARGPETQYF.

The sample holds a few counts of this clone. This chain uses TRBV5-1 with TRBJ1-1; TRBD1 matches 10 bases. This CDR3 is 17 amino acids long. J lost 10 bases, V lost 4 bases, and 19 bases had no gene match. Germline assignment: CDR1 SGHRS and CDR2 YFSETQ. CDR3 nucleotides: TGCGCCAGCAGCGCAGGACAGGGGGAGCCGGGGTCCGTGGGAGCTTTCTTT. Protein sequence: CASSAGQGEPGSVGAFF.

The rearrangement links TRBV4-1 to TRBJ2-3; TRBD2 agrees at 7 bases. The CDR3 has 17 residues. After removal of 5 bases from V and 0 bases from J, the junction contained 11 bases not matched to a gene. Germline CDR1 MGHRA, CDR2 YSYEKL. The CDR3 nucleotides read TGCGCCAGCAGCTACGCCGGGAGCGGGGCGAGCACAGATACGCAGTATTTT. Translating it yields CASSYAGSGASTDTQYF.

The chain couples TRBV7-9 to TRBJ2-2, with D perhaps matching TRBD1 or TRBD2 (5 bases each). The ends were cut back, 5 bases at V and 5 bases at J, with 18 bases in the middle. The CDR3 is 16 amino acids. From germline, CDR1 is SEHNR and CDR2 FQNEAQ (reference sequence). This CDR3 is CASSPGASRSTGELFF. CDR3 DNA sequence: TGTGCCAGCAGCCCCGGGGCTAGCAGATCAACCGGGGAGCTGTTTTTT.

The chain joins TRBV16 to TRBJ2-1; weak D call: TRBD2 (5 bases). Germline values: CDR1 KGHSY, CDR2 FQNENV. The CDR3 is made up of 15 amino acids. V shed 2 bases and J shed 5 bases, with 13 bases lying between them. The DNA of the CDR3 is TGTGCCAGCAGCCAAGACTACGGGCCTGACAATGAGCAGTTCTTC. It yields the protein CASSQDYGPDNEQFF.

With respect to this clone: At one end the junction does not follow the germline gene, possibly because of a read error. The rearrangement uses TRBV5-5 and TRBJ1-3; a possible D gene is TRBD1 (5 bases). Germline lookup yields CDR1 SGHKS and CDR2 YYEKEE (reference sequence). The CDR3 runs 16 residues. The CDR3 here is CASSQGVRGSGNTIYF. The CDR3 DNA is TGCGCCAGCAGCCAAGGGGTGAGGGGTAGTGGAAACACCATATATTTT.

The J gene is TRBJ1-1, the V gene TRBV2; D uncertain. Trimming took 7 bases from V and 6 from J, leaving 12 bases between them. Germline CDR1 reads SNHLY; CDR2 reads FYNNEI. CDR3 length: 12 residues. CDR3 residues: CASTLGRPEAFF. The CDR3 nucleotides read TGTGCCAGCACTTTAGGGAGGCCTGAAGCTTTCTTT.

J is TRBJ1-2 and V is TRBV20-1; D ambiguous. Germline CDR1 is DFQATT and CDR2 is SNEGSKA (reference sequence). The CDR3 consists of 11 residues. CDR3 coding DNA: TGCAGCGCCAACGCGGGATACGGCTACACCTTC. Amino acid sequence: CSANAGYGYTF.

This clone occurred a few times. This rearrangement joins TRBV5-4 to TRBJ2-7; 10 bases agree with TRBD1. The ends lost 4 bases at V and 8 bases at J; junction bases unmatched: 12. The CDR3 is 15 amino acids. Germline CDR1 and CDR2: SGHNT and YYREEE (reference sequence). The CDR3 region has the DNA TGTGCCAGCAGCCCACCGGGACAGGGGCTAATGAAGCAGTACTTC. It is translated as CASSPPGQGLMKQYF.

The rearrangement links TRBV18 to TRBJ1-1; 12 bases line up with TRBD1. V dropped 4 bases and J dropped 3; count of bases not matched to a gene: 9. This CDR3 has 17 residues. From germline, CDR1 is KGHSH and CDR2 LQKENI. CDR3 protein: CASSLRGTGGADTEAFF. In nucleotides, the CDR3 is TGTGCCAGCTCACTCAGAGGGACAGGGGGCGCGGACACTGAAGCTTTCTTT.